This T cell receptor beta chain derives from a study of Graves' ophthalmopathy and Graves' hyperthyroidism. Study-level points and caveats: The authors also found most expanded thyroid clonotypes above 0.001 frequency in blood.

This CDR3 contains 15 residues. Germline assignment: CDR1 LNHDA and CDR2 SQIVND (reference sequence). After removal of 3 bases from V and 0 bases from J, the junction contained 4 bases not matched to a gene. Patients with other autoimmune diseases, uncontrolled infections, pregnancy or lactation were excluded. Diagnosis was based on clinical symptoms, serum thyroxine, TRAb, thyroid ultrasound and orbital computed tomography. The sequenced template was RNA, covering the TCR beta CDR3 region. The authors performed first-round RT-PCR with HTBI primers and then a second-round multiplex PCR. TCRdb recomputed calls from the multiplex PCR reads with MiXCR, one row per CDR3 protein. The table lists around 1,200,000 distinct CDR3 sequences, about 40% of them singletons, with around 10% in the top ten. To note about this clonotype: Its antigen is undetermined.

The sequencing sample was made of peripheral blood or thyroid tissue (not recorded which). The chain joins TRBV19 to TRBJ2-5; TRBD1 matches 7 bases. The TCR was taken from an adult man with Graves' hyperthyroidism. The CDR3 region is CASSITGAYQETQYF. In nucleotides, the CDR3 is TGTGCCAGTAGTATCACAGGGGCGTACCAAGAGACCCAGTACTTC.